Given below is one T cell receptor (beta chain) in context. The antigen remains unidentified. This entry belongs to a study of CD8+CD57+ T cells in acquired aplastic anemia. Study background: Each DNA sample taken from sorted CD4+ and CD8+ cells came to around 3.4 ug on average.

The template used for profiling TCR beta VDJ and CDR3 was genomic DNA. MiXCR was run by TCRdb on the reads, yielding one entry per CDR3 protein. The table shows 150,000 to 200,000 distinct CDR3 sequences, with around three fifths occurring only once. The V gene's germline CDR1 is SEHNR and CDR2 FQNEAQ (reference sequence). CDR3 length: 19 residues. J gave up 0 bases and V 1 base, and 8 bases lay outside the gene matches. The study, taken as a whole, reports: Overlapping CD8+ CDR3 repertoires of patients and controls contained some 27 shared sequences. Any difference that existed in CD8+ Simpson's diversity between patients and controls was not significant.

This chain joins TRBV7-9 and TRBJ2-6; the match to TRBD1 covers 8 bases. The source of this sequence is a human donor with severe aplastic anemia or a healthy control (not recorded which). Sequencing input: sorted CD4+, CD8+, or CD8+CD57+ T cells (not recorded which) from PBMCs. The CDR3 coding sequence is TGTGCCAGCAGCTTAGTGCGTCAGGGGGCGCGCTCTGGGGCCAACGTCCTGACTTTC. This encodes CASSLVRQGARSGANVLTF.